The rows below give T cell receptor beta chains drawn from one sample of a study of OX40 agonist ivuxolimab in advanced cancers. The repertoire was sequenced with immunoSEQ multiplex PCR; TCRdb's copy has only in-frame clones and lacks some. The data hold some 68,000 clones, with 80% to 90% observed a single time. Sequencing was performed on CD4+ or CD8+ T cells sorted from blood, taken in a trial of the OX40 agonist ivuxolimab. The receptors originated from an adult with an advanced solid tumor such as melanoma, head and neck, liver or kidney cancer. CDR3s include the opening cysteine and the closing phenylalanine or tryptophan. D genes are given only for firm matches. A row's size may be missing; if present it is once, few, many or a size class.

clone size	D gene	V gene	J gene	CDR3 protein	CDR3 DNA
NA	NA	TRBV19	TRBJ1-6	CASTPRSSYNSPLHF	TGTGCCAGTACCCCTAGAAGCTCCTATAATTCACCCCTCCACTTT
NA	NA	TRBV7-9	TRBJ1-1	CASSFSDLTEAFF	TGTGCCAGCAGCTTTTCGGACCTCACTGAAGCTTTCTTT
NA	NA	TRBV28	TRBJ1-1	CASSFWTRGLDTEAFF	TGTGCCAGCAGTTTTTGGACACGGGGGCTGGACACTGAAGCTTTCTTT
NA	NA	TRBV7-9	TRBJ1-3	CASLRGAGNTIYF	TGTGCCAGCCTTCGGGGGGCTGGAAACACCATATATTTT
NA	NA	TRBV5-1	TRBJ1-1	CASSLAPRGGEAFF	TGCGCCAGCAGCTTGGCCCCCCGGGGGGGAGAAGCTTTCTTT
NA	NA	TRBV5-1	TRBJ2-7	CASSLGNYEQYF	TGCGCCAGCAGCTTGGGAAACTACGAGCAGTACTTC
NA	NA	TRBV2	TRBJ2-1	CASSGDWGNEQFF	TGTGCCAGCAGTGGGGACTGGGGCAATGAGCAGTTCTTC
NA	TRBD2	TRBV27	TRBJ2-4	CASSSRTAGGKWNIQYF	TGTGCCAGCAGTTCCAGGACGGCGGGAGGCAAATGGAACATTCAGTACTTC
NA	NA	TRBV10-1	TRBJ1-1	CARPGPRNTEAFF	TGCGCCAGACCGGGACCACGGAACACTGAAGCTTTCTTT
NA	TRBD2	TRBV28	TRBJ2-7	CASFGAGGPRYEQYF	TGTGCCAGCTTTGGAGCGGGGGGGCCTCGGTACGAGCAGTACTTC
once	TRBD2	TRBV2	TRBJ2-1	CASRRRIWTSGSNEQFF	TGTGCCAGCAGACGAAGAATTTGGACTAGCGGGAGCAATGAGCAGTTCTTC
NA	TRBD2	TRBV4-1	TRBJ2-1	CASSQFGGGSSYNEQFF	TGCGCCAGCAGCCAATTTGGCGGGGGGAGCTCCTACAATGAGCAGTTCTTC
NA	NA	TRBV19	TRBJ1-2	CATSRDRANYGYTF	TGTGCCACCTCCCGCGACAGAGCTAACTATGGCTACACCTTC
NA	NA	TRBV29-1	TRBJ2-7	CSVVYLGNVESYEQYF	TGCAGCGTTGTTTACCTCGGAAACGTGGAATCCTACGAGCAGTACTTC
NA	NA	TRBV6-1	TRBJ1-5	CASTYSNQPQHF	TGTGCCAGCACCTATAGCAATCAGCCCCAGCATTTT
once	NA	TRBV5-1	TRBJ1-1	CASSLVDSLTEAFF	TGCGCCAGCAGCTTGGTCGACAGCCTGACTGAAGCTTTCTTT
NA	NA	TRBV9	TRBJ2-6	CASSPSGWANVLTF	TGTGCCAGCAGCCCTTCCGGTTGGGCCAACGTCCTGACTTTC